Listed here are 16 T cell receptor beta chains from one sample, sequenced in a study of CD8+ T cells in alopecia areata. Sequencing used cDNA as its template, made by extracting RNA and reverse transcribing it. Measured with immunoSEQ multiplex PCR; TCRdb has only the in-frame clones, and not every one. Of roughly 75,000 clones in the sample, about three fifths were seen once. The specimen was CD8+ T cells sorted from blood, collected at week 0. The receptors here all came from a human donor with alopecia areata.

The chain uses TRBV19 and TRBJ2-7, with TRBD2 as a possible D gene (6 bases). The germline gives CDR1 LNHDA, CDR2 SQIVND (reference sequence). Trimming cost V 3 bases and J 4 bases, with 16 bases left between them. The CDR3 extends over 15 amino acids. DNA for the CDR3: TGTGCCAGTAGTATGTCGGGGACGGGGGTATACGAGCAGTACTTC. It codes for CASSMSGTGVYEQYF.

This clone has only one observation. This chain links TRBV29-1 with TRBJ2-1, with TRBD1 matching over 7 bases. The germline gives CDR1 SQVTM, CDR2 ANQGSEA. The CDR3 is 15 amino acids. Trimming cost V 0 bases and J 0 bases; bases outside gene matches: 2. This CDR3 reads CSVEDRGFSYNEQFF. The CDR3 region has the DNA TGCAGCGTTGAAGACAGGGGGTTCTCCTACAATGAGCAGTTCTTC.

The chain links TRBV4-2 to TRBJ1-1; D is ambiguous. Trimming pared 1 base from V and 3 bases from J, leaving 15 bases between. Germline loops: CDR1 LGHNA, CDR2 YNFKEQ. The CDR3 totals 16 residues. CDR3 residues: CASSQGGRRPDTEAFF. In DNA, the CDR3 is TGTGCCAGCAGCCAAGGTGGGCGAAGGCCGGACACTGAAGCTTTCTTT.

The chain recombines TRBV25-1 with TRBJ2-7, with D possibly being TRBD1 (6 bases). This CDR3 is 13 amino acids long. V was clipped by 6 bases and J by 6 bases, with 15 bases between them. CDR1 and CDR2 (germline): MGHDK, SYGVNS. CDR3 region: CASRHTGFGEQYF. CDR3 bases: TGTGCCAGCAGGCATACAGGGTTCGGCGAGCAGTACTTC.

The chain has TRBV7-9 and TRBJ1-3, with D unresolved. Germline V gene data show CDR1 as SEHNR and CDR2 as FQNEAQ (reference sequence). The CDR3 is 12 amino acids. Trimming left V 5 bases short and J 4 bases short, with 6 bases between. The CDR3 reads CASSKYGNTIYF. CDR3 nucleotide sequence: TGTGCCAGCAGCAAATACGGAAACACCATATATTTT.

This clone was observed a few times. Other DNA sequences from this sample encode an identical CDR3 as well. The rearrangement links TRBV7-9 to TRBJ2-1; TRBD2 is a possible D gene (6 bases). V dropped 5 bases and J dropped 7 bases, with 9 bases sitting between them. The CDR3 spans 12 residues. Germline V gene sequence: CDR1 SEHNR, CDR2 FQNEAQ (reference sequence). The chain's CDR3 is CASSLGLNEQFF. For the CDR3, the DNA is TGTGCCAGCAGCCTGGGACTTAATGAGCAGTTCTTC.

The V call is TRBV27, the J call TRBJ2-3, with 13 nucleotides matching TRBD2. CDR3 length: 15 residues. Germline V lookup: CDR1 MNHEY, CDR2 SMNVEV (reference sequence). Trimming took 6 bases from V and 6 from J; bases not matched to a gene: 6. The CDR3 reads CASRGLAGVGDTQYF. CDR3 nucleotides: TGTGCCAGCAGAGGACTAGCGGGAGTGGGGGATACGCAGTATTTT.

This rearrangement joins TRBV4-2 to TRBJ1-3; tentative D call: TRBD1 (5 bases). V dropped 1 base and J dropped 4 bases, with 14 bases sitting between them. The germline CDR1 and CDR2 sequences are LGHNA and YNFKEQ. CDR3 length: 16 amino acids. CDR3 sequence: CASSQVYGRVGNTIYF. The CDR3, as DNA: TGTGCCAGCAGCCAAGTGTACGGCAGGGTAGGAAACACCATATATTTT.

The V gene is TRBV5-1, the J gene TRBJ2-1; 12 nucleotides align to TRBD2. Trimming removed 0 bases from V and 8 bases from J; junction bases left unmatched: 9. The germline CDR1 and CDR2 sequences are SGHRS and YFSETQ. The CDR3 extends over 17 amino acids. This chain's CDR3 is CASSLEPSGRAGHEQFF. Written as DNA, the CDR3 is TGCGCCAGCAGCTTGGAGCCTAGCGGGAGGGCCGGGCATGAGCAGTTCTTC.

This clone occurred a few times. One end of the junction varies from germline; a read error may be responsible. V and J are TRBV28 and TRBJ2-1; 8 positions match TRBD2. There are 14 residues in the CDR3. Germline V CDR1 and CDR2: MDHEN, SYDVKM. CDR3 bases: TGTGCCAGCAATTTAGCGGGAACTTACAATGAGCAGTTCTTC. Translation: CASNLAGTYNEQFF. Combining the CDR3 with reference TRBV28 and TRBJ2-1 gives the whole variable domain DVKVTQSSRYLVKRTGEKVFLECVQDMDHENMFWYRQDPGLGLRLIYFSYDVKMKEKGDIPEGYSVSREKKERFSLILESASTNQTSMYLCASNLAGTYNEQFFGPGTRLTVL.

This clone was counted a few times. The rearrangement joins TRBV7-8 to TRBJ2-6, with a tentative D call TRBD2 (5 bases). CDR1 is SGHVS, CDR2 FQNEAQ, per germline. CDR3 length: 16 residues. V dropped 4 bases and J dropped 2 bases, with 12 bases sitting between them. The CDR3 DNA reads TGTGCCAGCAGCTATAGCGAGTTAACTGGGGCCAACGTCCTGACTTTC. This gives the protein CASSYSELTGANVLTF.

There are a few counts of this clone. This chain connects TRBV29-1 to TRBJ2-7, with D possibly TRBD2 on 5 matching bases. CDR1 is SQVTM, CDR2 ANQGSEA, per germline. This CDR3 comprises 11 residues. The V gene lost 5 bases and the J gene lost 7 bases, with 12 bases spanning the gap. As DNA, the CDR3 is TGCAGCGTTTCGGAGGCTGGGGAGCAGTACTTC. Its protein product is CSVSEAGEQYF.

The rearrangement links TRBV9 to TRBJ2-1, with 8 bases matching TRBD2. V gave up 1 base and J gave up 0 bases; unmatched junction bases: 3. Germline CDR1 and CDR2: SGDLS and YYNGEE. The CDR3 runs 16 residues. CDR3 residues: CASSVPSGGSYNEQFF. As DNA, the CDR3 is TGTGCCAGCAGCGTACCCAGCGGGGGCTCCTACAATGAGCAGTTCTTC.

This clone was observed a few times. V gene TRBV30 combines with J gene TRBJ1-1; 8 positions match TRBD1. Losses at the gene ends were 4 bases for V and 5 bases for J; bases not matched to a gene: 6. The V gene's germline CDR1 is GTSNPN and CDR2 SVGIG (reference sequence). This CDR3 has 13 residues. Written as DNA, the CDR3 is TGTGCCTGGACCGGACAGGGTGGAACTGAAGCTTTCTTT. Protein product: CAWTGQGGTEAFF.

This clone was seen a few times. This chain links TRBV29-1 with TRBJ1-3; tentative D call: TRBD1 (6 bases). V was clipped by 7 bases and J by 2 bases, with 15 bases between them. This CDR3 has 14 residues. Per germline, CDR1 SQVTM and CDR2 ANQGSEA. DNA of the CDR3: TGCAGCGGTGAGACAGGTGGACCTGGAAACACCATATATTTT. Translation: CSGETGGPGNTIYF.

The rearrangement joins TRBV4-1 to TRBJ2-5; no reliable D call. CDR3 length: 13 residues. The germline gives CDR1 MGHRA, CDR2 YSYEKL. Trimming took off 4 bases at V and 5 bases at J, with 11 bases between the two ends. The DNA for the CDR3 is TGCGCCAGCAGCCCCCCCGGCGGTGAGACCCAGTACTTC. This translates into CASSPPGGETQYF.